This TCR beta chain was identified during a study of CD8 T cells in ankylosing spondylitis. Study-wide points: Existing reports had already noted some motif variants in reactive arthritis synovial fluid and blood. From matched ankylosing spondylitis synovial fluid, disease-linked clones were reportedly recovered at significantly enriched levels. Characteristic, it appeared, of ankylosing spondylitis blood was a TCR beta motif of several highly homologous variants.

TCRdb re-analysed the 5' RACE reads in MiXCR, keeping a single row per CDR3 protein. The data show hundreds of thousands of distinct CDR3 sequences, 20% to 30% seen once. The CDR3 has 14 residues. V dropped 3 bases and J dropped 3; count of bases not matched to a gene: 4. The table lists this clonotype with a few counts. What it binds is not known. J is TRBJ2-5 and V is TRBV12-3 or TRBV12-4, with TRBD2 matching over 7 bases. The sequencing input was blood, either unsorted or a sorted T cell fraction (not recorded which). The receptor was derived from a male donor with ankylosing spondylitis. CDR3 loop: CASSFSGTKETQYF. The CDR3 region has the DNA TGTGCCAGCAGTTTTTCGGGGACTAAAGAGACCCAGTACTTC.